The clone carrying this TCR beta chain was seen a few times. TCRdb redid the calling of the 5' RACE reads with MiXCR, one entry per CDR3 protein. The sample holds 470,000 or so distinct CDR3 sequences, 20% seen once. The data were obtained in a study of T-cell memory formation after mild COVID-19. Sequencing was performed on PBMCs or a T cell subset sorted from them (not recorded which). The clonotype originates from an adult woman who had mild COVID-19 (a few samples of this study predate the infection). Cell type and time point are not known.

The CDR3 nucleotides are TGTGCCAGCAGCGGCGGACAGGGGGCTGTTACCGGGGAGCTGTTTTTT. It translates to CASSGGQGAVTGELFF. V and J are TRBV9 and TRBJ2-2; 11 bases map to TRBD1. This CDR3 contains 16 residues. Germline trimming cut 3 bases from V and 5 bases from J; bases unmatched to any gene: 6. Germline V gives CDR1 SGDLS, CDR2 YYNGEE.